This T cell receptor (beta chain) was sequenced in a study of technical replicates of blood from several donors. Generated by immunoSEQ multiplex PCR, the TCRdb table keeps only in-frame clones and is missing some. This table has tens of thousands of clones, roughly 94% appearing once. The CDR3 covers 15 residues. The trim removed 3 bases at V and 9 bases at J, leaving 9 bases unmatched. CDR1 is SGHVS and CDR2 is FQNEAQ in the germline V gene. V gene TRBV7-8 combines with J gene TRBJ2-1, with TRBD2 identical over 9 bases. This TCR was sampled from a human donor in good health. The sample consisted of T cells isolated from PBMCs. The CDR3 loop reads CASSFESSGAVEQFF. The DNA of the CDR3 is TGTGCCAGCAGCTTCGAGTCTAGCGGGGCGGTTGAGCAGTTCTTC.